Below, 10 T cell receptor beta chains from the same sample are listed, as sequenced in a study of blood T cell repertoires in COVID-19. Data came from immunoSEQ multiplex PCR; TCRdb stores just in-frame clones and leaves some out. The sample lists about 140,000 clones; over 80% were seen once. Sample: peripheral blood. The receptors were sampled from a woman aged 45-59 years with acute or convalescent COVID-19.

This chain joins TRBV27 and TRBJ2-7, with 9 bases identical to TRBD1. With V trimmed by 6 bases and J by 5 bases, 8 bases remained unmatched. Germline V gene data show CDR1 as MNHEY and CDR2 as SMNVEV (reference sequence). CDR3 size: 14 residues. The CDR3 region is CASRDRGRGDEQYF. The CDR3 region has the DNA TGTGCCAGCAGGGACAGGGGACGGGGTGACGAGCAGTACTTC.

The chain's CDR3 is CASSLLGTGNNEKLFF. The CDR3, as DNA: TGCGCCAGCAGCTTGCTCGGGACAGGAAACAATGAAAAACTGTTTTTT. V and J are TRBV5-1 and TRBJ1-4; 8 bases agree with TRBD1. The J segment lost 5 bases and the V segment lost 1 base, leaving 7 bases of the junction unmatched. The CDR3 has 16 residues. CDR1 SGHRS and CDR2 YFSETQ come from the germline V gene.

The chain employs TRBV6-6 and TRBJ2-7; possible D gene TRBD1, 5 bases. The CDR3 is 13 amino acids. Germline assignment: CDR1 MNHNY and CDR2 SVGAGI (reference sequence). Trimming left V 6 bases short and J 2 bases short, with 11 bases between. The CDR3 region has the DNA TGTGCCAGCAGGAGAGACAGTCCCTACGAGCAGTACTTC. Translated: CASRRDSPYEQYF.

V and J are TRBV30 and TRBJ2-2, with D tentatively TRBD1 (6 bases). V lost 7 bases to trimming and J lost 2 bases, with 11 bases between them. The length of the CDR3 is 13 residues. Germline V gene sequence: CDR1 GTSNPN, CDR2 SVGIG (reference sequence). In nucleotides, the CDR3 is TGTGCCTCCTCAGGGGTAAACACCGGGGAGCTGTTTTTT. This translates into CASSGVNTGELFF.

A word on this clone: At the DNA level, this CDR3 is encoded by other sequences in the same sample as well. V is TRBV5-1 and J is TRBJ2-7; 8 positions match TRBD1. Germline values: CDR1 SGHRS, CDR2 YFSETQ. Germline trimming cut 0 bases from V and 2 bases from J; bases unmatched to any gene: 4. This CDR3 contains 15 residues. The CDR3, as DNA: TGCGCCAGCAGCTTGGGGGGGACAGGAACCTACGAGCAGTACTTC. Translation: CASSLGGTGTYEQYF. The full variable domain, rest sourced from reference TRBV5-1 and TRBJ2-7, is KAGVTQTPRYLIKTRGQQVTLSCSPISGHRSVSWYQQTPGQGLQFLFEYFSETQRNKGNFPGRFSGRQFSNSRSEMNVSTLELGDSALYLCASSLGGTGTYEQYFGPGTRLTVT.

This sequence joins TRBV28 and TRBJ1-2; the D gene is possibly TRBD1 (6 bases). CDR1 is MDHEN, CDR2 SYDVKM, per germline. CDR3 length: 14 amino acids. The V end was cut by 4 bases, the J end by 1 base, with 10 bases between. The DNA for the CDR3 is TGTGCCAGCAGTTCCCCGGACAGTAACTATGGCTACACCTTC. Translated, it gives CASSSPDSNYGYTF.

V usage is TRBV25-1 and J usage is TRBJ1-6, with TRBD1 identical over 8 bases. CDR1 MGHDK and CDR2 SYGVNS come from the germline V gene. The V and J ends lost 2 bases and 13 bases, in that order; junction bases with no gene match: 13. This CDR3 is built from 16 residues. The CDR3 loop reads CASSEGGTGVNRPLHF. In DNA, the CDR3 is TGTGCCAGCAGTGAAGGCGGGACAGGAGTTAATAGGCCCCTCCACTTT.

The CDR3: CASSPVEGLTYEQYF. The CDR3 coding sequence is TGTGCCAGTAGTCCCGTCGAAGGACTAACTTACGAGCAGTACTTC. This rearrangement joins TRBV19 to TRBJ2-7; maybe TRBD2 (6 bases). The germline V gene has CDR1 LNHDA and CDR2 SQIVND (reference sequence). V lost 5 bases, J lost 4 bases, and 18 bases lay in between. The CDR3 length is 15 residues.

This sequence joins TRBV12-3 or TRBV12-4 and TRBJ2-1; D unclear. Trimming shortened V by 6 bases and J by 8 bases, and 8 bases separated the two germline ends. CDR3 size: 11 residues. The CDR3 sequence: CASSLYDEQFF. In DNA, the CDR3 is TGTGCCAGCAGCCTATACGATGAGCAGTTCTTC.

The chain carries TRBV27 and TRBJ2-3, with TRBD2 matching over 10 bases. The V segment lost 6 bases and the J segment 7 bases; nucleotides outside the gene matches: 10. CDR3 size: 15 residues. Germline loops: CDR1 MNHEY, CDR2 SMNVEV (reference sequence). CDR3 nucleotides: TGTGCCAGCAGCAACTGGACTAGCGGAATATATACGCAGTATTTT. This encodes CASSNWTSGIYTQYF.